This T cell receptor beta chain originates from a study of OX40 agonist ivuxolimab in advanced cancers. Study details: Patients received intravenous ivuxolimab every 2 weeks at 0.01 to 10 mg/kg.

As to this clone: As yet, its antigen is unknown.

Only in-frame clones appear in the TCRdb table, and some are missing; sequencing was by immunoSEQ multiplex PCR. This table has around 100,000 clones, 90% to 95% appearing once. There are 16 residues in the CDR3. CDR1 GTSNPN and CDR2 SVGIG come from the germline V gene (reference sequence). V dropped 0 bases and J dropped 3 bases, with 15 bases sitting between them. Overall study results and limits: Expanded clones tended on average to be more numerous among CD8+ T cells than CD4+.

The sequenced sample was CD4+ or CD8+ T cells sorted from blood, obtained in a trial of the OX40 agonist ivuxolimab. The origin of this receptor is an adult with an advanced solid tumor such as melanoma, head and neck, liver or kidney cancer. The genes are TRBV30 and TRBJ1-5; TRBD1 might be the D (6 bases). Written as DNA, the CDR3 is TGTGCCTGGAGTGTGAGGGGGGCGAATCCCAATCAGCCCCAGCATTTT. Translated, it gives CAWSVRGANPNQPQHF.